The clone carrying this T cell receptor (beta chain) was seen only a few times. After removal of 0 bases from V and 7 bases from J, the junction contained 2 bases not matched to a gene. Germline lookup yields CDR1 MNHEY and CDR2 SVGAGI. There are 13 residues in the CDR3. This sample is drawn from a study of identical twins. TCRdb passed the 5' RACE reads through MiXCR, listing each CDR3 protein once. The sample carries about 570,000 distinct CDR3 sequences, around 9.6% recorded once. The data also belong to a second study, concerning yellow fever vaccine responses in identical twins.

The origin of this receptor is a woman aged 18-29 years in good health. Material for sequencing was PBMCs. This chain uses TRBV6-5 with TRBJ1-2, with TRBD1 matching 7 bases. The CDR3 nucleotides read TGTGCCAGCAGTTACTCTAGACAGGGTGGCTACACCTTC. This codes for CASSYSRQGGYTF.